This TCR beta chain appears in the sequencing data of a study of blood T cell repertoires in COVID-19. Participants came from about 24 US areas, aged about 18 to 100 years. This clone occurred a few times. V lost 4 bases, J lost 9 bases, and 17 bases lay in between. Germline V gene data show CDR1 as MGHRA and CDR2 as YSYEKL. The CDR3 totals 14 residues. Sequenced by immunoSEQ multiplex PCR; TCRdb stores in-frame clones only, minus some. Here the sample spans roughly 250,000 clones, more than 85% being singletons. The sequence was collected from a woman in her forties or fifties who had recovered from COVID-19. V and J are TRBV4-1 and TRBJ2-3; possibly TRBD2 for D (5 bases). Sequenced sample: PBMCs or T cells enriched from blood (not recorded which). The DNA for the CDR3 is TGCGCCAGCAGCCGGGTAGGAGTACTAGAGACGCAGTATTTT. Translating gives CASSRVGVLETQYF.